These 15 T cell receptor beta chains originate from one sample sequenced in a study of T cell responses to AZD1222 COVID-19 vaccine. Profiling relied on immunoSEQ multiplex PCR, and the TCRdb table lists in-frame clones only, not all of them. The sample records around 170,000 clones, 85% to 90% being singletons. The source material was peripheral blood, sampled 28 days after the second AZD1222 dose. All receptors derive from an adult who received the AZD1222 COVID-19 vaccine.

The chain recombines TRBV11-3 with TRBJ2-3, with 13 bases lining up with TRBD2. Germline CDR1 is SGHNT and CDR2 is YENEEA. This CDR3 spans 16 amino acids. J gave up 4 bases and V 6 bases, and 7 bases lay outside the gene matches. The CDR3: CASSLGLAGRSDTQYF. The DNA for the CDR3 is TGTGCCAGCAGTCTGGGACTAGCGGGGAGGTCAGATACGCAGTATTTT.

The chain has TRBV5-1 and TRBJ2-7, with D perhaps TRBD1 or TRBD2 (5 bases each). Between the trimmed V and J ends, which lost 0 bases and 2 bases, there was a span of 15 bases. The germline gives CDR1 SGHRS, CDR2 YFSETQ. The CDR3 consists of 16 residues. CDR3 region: CASSLAGTESPYEQYF. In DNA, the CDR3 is TGCGCCAGCAGCTTGGCCGGGACCGAGTCACCCTACGAGCAGTACTTC.

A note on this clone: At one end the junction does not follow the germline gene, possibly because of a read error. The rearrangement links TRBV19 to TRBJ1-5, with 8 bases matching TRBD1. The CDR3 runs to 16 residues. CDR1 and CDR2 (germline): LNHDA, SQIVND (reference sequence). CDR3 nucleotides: TGTGCCAGTAGTCTAGACAGGGGCGAGCCGAATCAGCCCCAGCATTTT. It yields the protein CASSLDRGEPNQPQHF.

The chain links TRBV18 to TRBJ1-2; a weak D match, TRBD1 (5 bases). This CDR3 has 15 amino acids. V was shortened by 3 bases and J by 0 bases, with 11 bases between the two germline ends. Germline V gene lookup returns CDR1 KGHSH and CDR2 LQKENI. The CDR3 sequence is CASSPQQEPNYGYTF. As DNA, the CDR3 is TGTGCCAGCTCACCCCAACAGGAGCCTAACTATGGCTACACCTTC.

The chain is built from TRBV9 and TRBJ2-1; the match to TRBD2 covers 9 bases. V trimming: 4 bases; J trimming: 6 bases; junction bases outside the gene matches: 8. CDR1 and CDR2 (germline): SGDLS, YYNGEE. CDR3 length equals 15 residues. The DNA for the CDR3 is TGTGCCAGCAGCTCCCTAGCGGGGAGGGGCAATGAGCAGTTCTTC. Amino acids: CASSSLAGRGNEQFF.

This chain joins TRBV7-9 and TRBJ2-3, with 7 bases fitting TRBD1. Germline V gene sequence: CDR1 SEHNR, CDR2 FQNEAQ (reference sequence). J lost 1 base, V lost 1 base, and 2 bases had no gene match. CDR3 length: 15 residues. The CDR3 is CASSLGGQGTDTQYF. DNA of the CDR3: TGTGCCAGCAGCTTAGGAGGACAGGGCACAGATACGCAGTATTTT.

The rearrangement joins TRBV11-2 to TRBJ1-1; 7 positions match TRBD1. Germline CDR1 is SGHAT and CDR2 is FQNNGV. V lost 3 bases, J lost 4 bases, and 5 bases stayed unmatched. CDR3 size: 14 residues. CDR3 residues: CASSFRGVSTEAFF. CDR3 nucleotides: TGTGCCAGCAGCTTCAGGGGGGTCAGCACTGAAGCTTTCTTT.

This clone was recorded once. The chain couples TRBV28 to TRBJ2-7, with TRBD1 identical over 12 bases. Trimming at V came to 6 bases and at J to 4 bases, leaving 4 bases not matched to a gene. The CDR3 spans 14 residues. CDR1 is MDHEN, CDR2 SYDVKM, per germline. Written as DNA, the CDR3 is TGTGCCAGCAGGCCGGGACAGGGGGCTTACGAGCAGTACTTC. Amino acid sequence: CASRPGQGAYEQYF.

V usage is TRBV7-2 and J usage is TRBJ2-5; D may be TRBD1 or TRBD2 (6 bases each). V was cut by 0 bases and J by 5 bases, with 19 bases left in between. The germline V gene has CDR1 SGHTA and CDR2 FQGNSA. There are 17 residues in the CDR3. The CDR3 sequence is CASSLALGGMGSETQYF. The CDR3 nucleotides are TGTGCCAGCAGCTTAGCGCTAGGGGGGATGGGGTCGGAGACCCAGTACTTC.

The CDR3 reads CASSVVAGGRNEQFF. For the CDR3, the DNA is TGTGCCAGCAGCGTAGTGGCGGGGGGGCGCAATGAGCAGTTCTTC. The chain recombines TRBV9 with TRBJ2-1; TRBD2 matches 9 bases. The CDR3 has 15 amino acids. In germline, CDR1 is SGDLS, CDR2 YYNGEE. V gave up 0 bases and J gave up 6 bases; unmatched junction bases: 4.

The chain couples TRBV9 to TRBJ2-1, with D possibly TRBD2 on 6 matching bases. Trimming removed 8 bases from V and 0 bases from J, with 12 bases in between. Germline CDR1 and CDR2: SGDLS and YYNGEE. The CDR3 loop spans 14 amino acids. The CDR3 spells CASSPSVSYNEQFF. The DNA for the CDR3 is TGTGCCAGTTCTCCTAGCGTCTCCTACAATGAGCAGTTCTTC.

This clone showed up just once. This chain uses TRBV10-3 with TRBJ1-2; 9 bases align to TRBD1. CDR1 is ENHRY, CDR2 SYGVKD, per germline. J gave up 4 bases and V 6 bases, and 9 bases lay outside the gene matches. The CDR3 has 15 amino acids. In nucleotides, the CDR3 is TGTGCCATCAGCGACCGGACAGGGGACCGCTATGGCTACACCTTC. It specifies CAISDRTGDRYGYTF.

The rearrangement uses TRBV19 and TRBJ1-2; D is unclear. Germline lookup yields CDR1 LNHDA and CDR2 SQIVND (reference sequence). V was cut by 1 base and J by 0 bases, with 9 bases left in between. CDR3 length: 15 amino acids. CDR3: CASSIVTDANYGYTF. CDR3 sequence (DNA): TGTGCCAGTAGTATAGTAACAGATGCTAACTATGGCTACACCTTC.

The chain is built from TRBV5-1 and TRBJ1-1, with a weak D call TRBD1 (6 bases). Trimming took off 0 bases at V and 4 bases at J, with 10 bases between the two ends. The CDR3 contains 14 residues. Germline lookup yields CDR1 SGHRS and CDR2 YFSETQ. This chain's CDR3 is CASSLEGGRTEAFF. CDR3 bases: TGCGCCAGCAGCTTGGAGGGGGGGCGCACTGAAGCTTTCTTT.

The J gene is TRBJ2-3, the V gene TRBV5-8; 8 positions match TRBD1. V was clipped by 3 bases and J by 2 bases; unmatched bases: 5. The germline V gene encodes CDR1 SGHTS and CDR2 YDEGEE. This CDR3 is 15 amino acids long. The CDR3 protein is CASSSGTGDTDTQYF. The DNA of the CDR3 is TGTGCCAGCAGCTCAGGGACAGGTGACACAGATACGCAGTATTTT.